This note documents a single TCR beta chain sequence. Its antigen is as yet unknown. The data originate from a study of blood T cells in healthy people across ages. Study summary: When template switching was applied, about one barcoded beta molecule was captured per two T cells.

Study conclusions and caveats: Researchers report that TCR beta diversity correlated strongly with naive T cell percentage. Long-lived donors carried more naive CD4+ cells and greater diversity than aged donors.

The CDR3 totals 16 residues. V shed 5 bases and J shed 7 bases, with 21 bases lying between them. The germline V gene has CDR1 SGHTA and CDR2 FQGNSA. A J-beta primer mix and a sample-barcoded 5' primer were used in a second PCR of roughly 6 to 12 cycles. MiXCR was run by TCRdb on the 5' RACE reads, yielding one entry per CDR3 protein. Altogether around 1,000,000 distinct CDR3 sequences are present, under 40% being singletons, with the ten largest covering approximately 14%. The chain recombines TRBV7-2 with TRBJ2-1, with D unresolved. Material: blood. This receptor was taken from a man aged 18 to 30 in good health. The chain's CDR3 is CASSHSTQPGNNEQFF. CDR3 nucleotides: TGTGCCAGCAGCCATTCGACCCAGCCGGGTAATAATGAGCAGTTCTTC.